Each of the 31 T cell receptor beta chains below was sequenced from the same sample in a study of blood T cell repertoires in COVID-19. Produced via immunoSEQ multiplex PCR; TCRdb's table is partial and in-frame only. The data contain 150,000 to 250,000 clones, 70% to 80% of them seen just once; the ten biggest clones take up over 5%. The sample was peripheral blood. The receptors come from a woman between 40 and 50 years old with COVID-19, enrolled during active disease.

This sequence joins TRBV2 and TRBJ2-3; the D gene is possibly TRBD2 (6 bases). Germline loops: CDR1 SNHLY, CDR2 FYNNEI. The CDR3 covers 16 residues. Trimming removed 6 bases at V and 1 base at J, with 17 bases between. CDR3 nucleotide sequence: TGTGCCAGCAGCGAGCTGGGGGGTGCCGGCACAGATACGCAGTATTTT. As protein: CASSELGGAGTDTQYF.

The table lists this clone with a count of one. The CDR3 here is CASSLDSGNTIYF. CDR3 DNA sequence: TGTGCCAGCAGTTTAGACAGTGGAAACACCATATATTTT. The chain is built from TRBV2 and TRBJ1-3; D is perhaps TRBD1 (5 bases). Trimming cost V 5 bases and J 3 bases, with 8 bases left between them. Germline CDR1 and CDR2: SNHLY and FYNNEI. There are 13 residues in the CDR3.

The rearrangement links TRBV3-1 (or the pseudogene TRBV3-2) to TRBJ2-1; 10 bases match TRBD1. CDR3 size: 16 residues. The germline gives CDR1 LGHDT, CDR2 YNNKEL (reference sequence). Losses at the gene ends were 0 bases for V and 4 bases for J; bases not matched to a gene: 3. CDR3 amino acids: CASSQDWGQGYNEQFF. In DNA form, the CDR3 reads TGTGCCAGCAGCCAAGATTGGGGACAGGGGTACAATGAGCAGTTCTTC.

The chain couples TRBV23-1 to TRBJ2-5; D is unclear. TRBV23-1 falls under the ORF class, with uncertain function. This CDR3 is 14 amino acids long. The V end lost 0 bases, the J end lost 3 bases, and 8 bases lay between the germline ends. The CDR3 loop reads CASSQSTTEETQYF. In nucleotides, the CDR3 is TGCGCCAGCAGTCAATCTACCACGGAAGAGACCCAGTACTTC.

The chain links TRBV3-1 (or the pseudogene TRBV3-2) to TRBJ2-7; TRBD2 agrees at 7 bases. CDR3 size: 17 residues. The J segment lost 9 bases and the V segment lost 6 bases, leaving 23 bases of the junction unmatched. Germline V gene sequence: CDR1 LGHDT, CDR2 YNNKEL (reference sequence). CDR3 in amino acids: CASRNPPLTSAPKGQYF. For the CDR3, the DNA is TGTGCCAGCAGAAATCCGCCTCTCACTAGCGCCCCAAAGGGGCAGTACTTC.

The V call is TRBV9, the J call TRBJ2-3, with 7 bases identical to TRBD2. This CDR3 has 17 amino acids. The germline CDR1 and CDR2 sequences are SGDLS and YYNGEE. V was pared by 7 bases and J by 1 base, with 15 bases of the junction left unmatched. This chain's CDR3 is CASSLGVTSEGTDTQYF. The CDR3 nucleotides read TGTGCCAGCTCCCTTGGCGTTACTAGCGAAGGCACAGATACGCAGTATTTT.

J is TRBJ1-3 and V is TRBV9; maybe TRBD1 (5 bases). With 3 bases removed from V and 0 bases from J, the gap between germline ends came to 10 bases. This CDR3 comprises 15 residues. The germline V gene has CDR1 SGDLS and CDR2 YYNGEE. The CDR3 DNA reads TGTGCCAGCAGCGCCAGGGCTTTCTCTGGAAACACCATATATTTT. It encodes CASSARAFSGNTIYF.

This clone was detected ten times or more. The J gene is TRBJ1-1, the V gene TRBV30; a weak D match, TRBD1 (5 bases). Trimming left V 6 bases short and J 3 bases short, with 14 bases between. This CDR3 spans 13 amino acids. CDR1 GTSNPN and CDR2 SVGIG come from the germline V gene (reference sequence). CDR3 in amino acids: CACGARKDTEAFF. The DNA for the CDR3 is TGTGCCTGTGGGGCAAGAAAGGACACTGAAGCTTTCTTT.

V usage is TRBV28 and J usage is TRBJ1-5; D uncertain. The CDR3 has 15 residues. Trimming took 2 bases from V and 5 from J, leaving 13 bases between them. Germline values: CDR1 MDHEN, CDR2 SYDVKM. The CDR3 loop is CASSLGERAYQPQHF. DNA of the CDR3: TGTGCCAGCAGTTTAGGGGAGAGGGCCTATCAGCCCCAGCATTTT.

The chain is built from TRBV25-1 and TRBJ2-3, with D possibly TRBD1 on 6 matching bases. CDR1 is MGHDK, CDR2 SYGVNS, per germline. The length of the CDR3 is 16 residues. Trimming took off 4 bases at V and 4 bases at J, with 18 bases between the two ends. The CDR3 reads CASSAARTEGADTQYF. CDR3 nucleotides: TGTGCCAGCAGTGCTGCGAGGACAGAAGGTGCAGATACGCAGTATTTT.

Only a few counts were recorded for this clone. The chain carries TRBV18 and TRBJ2-4; TRBD2 matches 13 bases. This CDR3 region has 20 residues. Germline CDR1 and CDR2: KGHSH and LQKENI. Trimming took 3 bases from V and 1 from J; bases not matched to a gene: 12. The CDR3 reads CASSPAGTSGTLGAKNIQYF. In DNA form, the CDR3 reads TGTGCCAGCTCACCGGCCGGGACTAGCGGGACGCTGGGGGCCAAAAACATTCAGTACTTC.

The gene calls are TRBV3-1 (or the pseudogene TRBV3-2) and TRBJ1-2; no clear D. V was trimmed by 4 bases and J by 2 bases, leaving 8 bases between them. The CDR3 contains 13 residues. The germline V gene has CDR1 LGHDT and CDR2 YNNKEL (reference sequence). As DNA, the CDR3 is TGTGCCAGCAGCCCCCCGTCCAACTATGGCTACACCTTC. Protein product: CASSPPSNYGYTF.

The chain has TRBV7-9 and TRBJ2-3; TRBD1 is a possible D gene (6 bases). This CDR3 is built from 15 residues. CDR1 and CDR2 (germline): SEHNR, FQNEAQ (reference sequence). V was clipped by 8 bases and J by 0 bases, with 15 bases between them. DNA of the CDR3: TGTGCCAGCTGGAACAGGGTCCCTAGCACAGATACGCAGTATTTT. This sequence encodes CASWNRVPSTDTQYF.

This sequence joins TRBV10-3 and TRBJ1-1; 8 positions match TRBD1. Trimming cost V 3 bases and J 3 bases; bases outside gene matches: 3. Per germline, CDR1 ENHRY and CDR2 SYGVKD. The CDR3 is 14 residues long. CDR3 nucleotide sequence: TGTGCCATCAGTGACAGGGGGCTAGACACTGAAGCTTTCTTT. It translates to CAISDRGLDTEAFF.

This chain joins TRBV12-1 and TRBJ2-3; no check of the table's D call, TRBD2, against the DNA was made. TRBV12-1 is a pseudogene. CDR3 length: 14 amino acids. In nucleotides, the CDR3 is TGTGCCAGCAGCCCAAAGGGGGGGCCAGATACGCAGTATTTT. This translates into CASSPKGGPDTQYF.

This clone was detected only a few times. The chain links TRBV7-9 to TRBJ2-1, with TRBD2 matching 8 bases. The V and J ends lost 5 bases and 2 bases, in that order; junction bases with no gene match: 5. Germline-derived CDR1 and CDR2 are SEHNR and FQNEAQ (reference sequence). This CDR3 is built from 15 residues. The CDR3 here is CASSLSGATYNEQFF. The CDR3 nucleotides are TGTGCCAGCAGCCTTAGCGGGGCCACCTACAATGAGCAGTTCTTC.

V and J are TRBV4-2 and TRBJ2-5, with 7 bases matching TRBD2. Germline-derived CDR1 and CDR2 are LGHNA and YNFKEQ. Trimming cost V 5 bases and J 5 bases; bases outside gene matches: 14. The CDR3 has 16 residues. The CDR3 spells CASSDPTGGRWETQYF. In DNA form, the CDR3 reads TGTGCCAGCAGCGACCCAACGGGGGGTAGATGGGAGACCCAGTACTTC.

The chain couples TRBV3-1 (or the pseudogene TRBV3-2) to TRBJ2-7; 13 bases fit TRBD2. Trimming removed 1 base from V and 10 bases from J; junction bases left unmatched: 1. Germline V CDR1 and CDR2: LGHDT, YNNKEL (reference sequence). The CDR3 has 13 residues. The CDR3 spells CASSQGTSGRQYF. CDR3 sequence (DNA): TGTGCCAGCAGCCAAGGGACTAGCGGGAGACAGTACTTC.

The chain joins TRBV6-5 to TRBJ2-7, with 8 bases lining up with TRBD1. Germline CDR1 MNHEY, CDR2 SVGAGI. Unmatched junction bases numbered 6, after V lost 6 bases and J lost 5 bases. The CDR3 consists of 13 residues. This chain's CDR3 is CASRLDRADEQYF. The CDR3 DNA follows: TGTGCCAGCAGATTGGACAGGGCGGACGAGCAGTACTTC.

This rearrangement joins TRBV3-1 (or the pseudogene TRBV3-2) to TRBJ1-2, with a weak D call TRBD1 (6 bases). This CDR3 contains 13 residues. The germline V gene has CDR1 LGHDT and CDR2 YNNKEL (reference sequence). V was pared by 3 bases and J by 8 bases, with 13 bases between. The CDR3 region is CASSQRGARGYTF. CDR3 in DNA: TGTGCCAGCAGCCAGCGGGGGGCGAGGGGCTACACCTTC.

The chain has TRBV7-3 and TRBJ2-1; no reliable D call. V was clipped by 2 bases and J by 6 bases, with 11 bases between them. CDR3 length: 14 amino acids. Germline-derived CDR1 and CDR2 are SGHTA and FQGTGA. CDR3 coding DNA: TGTGCCAGCAGCTTAGGGTCTGGCGGCAATGAGCAGTTCTTC. Translating gives CASSLGSGGNEQFF.

The chain recombines TRBV4-2 with TRBJ2-1, with D perhaps TRBD2 (5 bases). V lost 0 bases, J lost 8 bases, and 14 bases lay in between. This CDR3 is built from 15 residues. CDR1 and CDR2 from the germline V gene are LGHNA and YNFKEQ. CDR3 sequence (DNA): TGTGCCAGCAGCCAAGATCGGACTGGCGTCGATGAGCAGTTCTTC. As protein: CASSQDRTGVDEQFF.

This chain connects TRBV7-7 to TRBJ2-1, with D possibly being TRBD1 (6 bases). Trimming pared 4 bases from V and 2 bases from J, leaving 12 bases between. This CDR3 is 15 amino acids long. Germline assignment: CDR1 SSHAT and CDR2 FNYEAQ (reference sequence). The CDR3 sequence is CASSSEQGPYNEQFF. The CDR3 DNA sequence: TGTGCCAGCAGCTCCGAACAGGGACCCTACAATGAGCAGTTCTTC.

The chain recombines TRBV3-1 (or the pseudogene TRBV3-2) with TRBJ2-3; TRBD2 aligns across 8 bases. Unmatched junction bases numbered 4, after V lost 2 bases and J lost 3 bases. CDR3 length: 15 amino acids. Germline CDR1 and CDR2: LGHDT and YNNKEL (reference sequence). The CDR3 coding sequence is TGTGCCAGCAGCCAAAGGAGCGGGGGAACAGATACGCAGTATTTT. It is translated as CASSQRSGGTDTQYF.

V gene TRBV2 combines with J gene TRBJ1-2; no reliable D call. The CDR3 is made up of 11 amino acids. Trimming shortened V by 8 bases and J by 10 bases, and 14 bases separated the two germline ends. The germline gives CDR1 SNHLY, CDR2 FYNNEI. CDR3 loop: CASGRRGNYTF. As DNA, the CDR3 is TGTGCCAGCGGGCGACGGGGTAACTACACCTTC. The full variable domain, its missing parts supplied by reference TRBV2 and TRBJ1-2, is EPEVTQTPSHQVTQMGQEVILRCVPISNHLYFYWYRQILGQKVEFLVSFYNNEISEKSEIFDDQFSVERPDGSNFTLKIRSTKLEDSAMYFCASGRRGNYTFGSGTRLTVV.

The chain carries TRBV24-1 and TRBJ1-1, with TRBD1 identical over 7 bases. Germline V gives CDR1 KGHDR, CDR2 SFDVKD. The J segment lost 5 bases and the V segment lost 12 bases, leaving 8 bases of the junction unmatched. The CDR3 is made up of 12 amino acids. CDR3 sequence: CAPYPRGTEAFF. The CDR3 DNA is TGTGCCCCCTACCCCAGGGGGACTGAAGCTTTCTTT.

The chain carries TRBV10-1 and TRBJ1-5; D uncertain. This CDR3 contains 12 residues. V was pared by 2 bases and J by 5 bases, with 4 bases between. Germline V lookup: CDR1 WNHNN, CDR2 SYGVQD (reference sequence). In nucleotides, the CDR3 is TGCGCCAGCAGTGAGACAGATCAGCCCCAGCATTTT. Translation gives CASSETDQPQHF.

This clone appeared a few times. The genes are TRBV25-1 and TRBJ1-2; weak D call: TRBD1 (5 bases). V lost 2 bases, J lost 5 bases, and 9 bases lay in between. The length of the CDR3 is 13 residues. Looked up from germline, CDR1 is MGHDK and CDR2 is SYGVNS. The CDR3 region is CASSEGGGYGYTF. In DNA form, the CDR3 reads TGTGCCAGCAGTGAAGGGGGGGGTTATGGCTACACCTTC.

The V call is TRBV18, the J call TRBJ2-7, with D maybe TRBD1 (6 bases). The CDR3 covers 13 residues. V was shortened by 3 bases and J by 1 base, with 7 bases between the two germline ends. Germline V gene sequence: CDR1 KGHSH, CDR2 LQKENI. CDR3 coding DNA: TGTGCCAGCTCACCCGGGACATCCTACGAGCAGTACTTC. It translates to CASSPGTSYEQYF.

This clone was detected a few times. The chain employs TRBV7-8 and TRBJ2-3; 9 nucleotides line up with TRBD1. CDR1 is SGHVS, CDR2 FQNEAQ, per germline. This CDR3 has 15 amino acids. J gave up 4 bases and V 3 bases, and 5 bases lay outside the gene matches. CDR3 amino acids: CASSFRQGGADTQYF. The CDR3 nucleotides read TGTGCCAGCAGCTTCCGACAGGGGGGCGCAGATACGCAGTATTTT.

With respect to this clone: A single base separates this from a much larger clone, so it may be a read error. This specimen includes other DNA sequences encoding the same CDR3. The chain links TRBV2 to TRBJ1-2; D gene unclear. CDR1 and CDR2 (germline): SNHLY, FYNNEI. The CDR3 runs 12 residues. V was clipped by 7 bases and J by 2 bases, with 8 bases between them. CDR3 nucleotide sequence: TGTGCCAGCAAAGGAGAAAACTATGGCTACACCTTC. It is translated as CASKGENYGYTF.